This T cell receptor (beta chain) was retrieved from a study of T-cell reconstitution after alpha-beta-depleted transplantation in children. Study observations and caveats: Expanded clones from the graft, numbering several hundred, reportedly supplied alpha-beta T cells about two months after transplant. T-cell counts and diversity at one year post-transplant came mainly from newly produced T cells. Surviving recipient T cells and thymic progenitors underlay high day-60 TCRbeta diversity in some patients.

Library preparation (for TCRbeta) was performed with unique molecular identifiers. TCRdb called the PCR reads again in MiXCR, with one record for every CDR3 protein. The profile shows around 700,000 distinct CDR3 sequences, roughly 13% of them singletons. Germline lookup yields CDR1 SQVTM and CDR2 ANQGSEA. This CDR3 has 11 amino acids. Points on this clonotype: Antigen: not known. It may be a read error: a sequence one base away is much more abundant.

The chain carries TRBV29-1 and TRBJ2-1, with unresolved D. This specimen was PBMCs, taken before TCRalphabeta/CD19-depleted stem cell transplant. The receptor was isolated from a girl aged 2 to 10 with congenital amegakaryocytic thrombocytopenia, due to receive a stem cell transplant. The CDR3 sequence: CSVSSNNEQIF. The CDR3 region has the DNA TGCAGCGTTAGTTCAAACAATGAGCAGATCTTC.